The clone carrying this T cell receptor (beta chain) was detected ten times or more. Its antigen is currently unknown. The data originate from a study of T cells after posttransplantation cyclophosphamide. Findings and limits, study-wide: Recipient CMV seropositivity and CMV reactivation strongly tracked TRB clonality. TRB overlap between skin or GI tissue T cells and blood was limited.

TCRdb's copy holds only in-frame clones and misses some; the assay was immunoSEQ multiplex PCR. The sample contains about 24,000 clones, none of them singletons. With V trimmed by 5 bases and J by 0 bases, 7 bases remained unmatched. The CDR3 contains 16 residues. The germline CDR1 and CDR2 sequences are MNHEY and SMNVEV (reference sequence). The source material was PBMCs. The sequence was collected from a woman in her fifties or sixties in good health, CMV-negative, and a related stem cell transplant donor. This chain connects TRBV27 to TRBJ2-1; 7 bases agree with TRBD2. In nucleotides, the CDR3 is TGTGCCAGCAGTCCGACCCTAGCGGACTCCTACAATGAGCAGTTCTTC. It is translated as CASSPTLADSYNEQFF.